These 21 T cell receptor beta chains came from one sample sequenced in a study of cytomegalovirus exposure and HLA in healthy donors. Use of 60 Vbeta and 13 Jbeta primers characterized the PCR. Profiling relied on immunoSEQ multiplex PCR, and the TCRdb table lists in-frame clones only, not all of them. The sample carries some 200,000 clones, around 80% recorded once. Sequenced: PBMCs. Receptor source: a man between 40 and 49 years old in good health and CMV-seronegative.

Here the CDR3 reads CASSVAFPHSTGELFF. The CDR3 coding sequence is TGTGCCAGCAGCGTAGCCTTTCCCCATAGCACCGGGGAGCTGTTTTTT. V is TRBV21-1 and J is TRBJ2-2; TRBD2 was called by the table and not checked on the DNA. TRBV21-1 is a pseudogene segment. The CDR3 has 16 residues.

CDR3: CATSTRTGRDTQYF. CDR3 in DNA: TGTGCCACCAGCACTCGGACAGGGCGGGATACGCAGTATTTT. The gene calls are TRBV15 and TRBJ2-3, with TRBD1 matching over 8 bases. CDR1 and CDR2 (germline): LNHNV, YYDKDF (reference sequence). V was clipped by 4 bases and J by 6 bases; unmatched bases: 6. The CDR3 runs 14 residues.

The genes are TRBV27 and TRBJ2-7, with 11 bases aligning to TRBD2. Germline CDR1 is MNHEY and CDR2 is SMNVEV (reference sequence). Trimming took 6 bases from V and 5 from J; bases not matched to a gene: 6. This CDR3 is built from 14 residues. CDR3 amino acids: CASSPGTSGNEQYF. CDR3 nucleotide sequence: TGTGCCAGCAGCCCCGGGACTAGCGGCAACGAGCAGTACTTC.

The J gene is TRBJ1-1, the V gene TRBV28; D is unresolved. The V gene lost 4 bases and the J gene lost 0 bases, with 9 bases spanning the gap. The V gene's germline CDR1 is MDHEN and CDR2 SYDVKM. The CDR3 loop spans 14 amino acids. CDR3 DNA sequence: TGTGCCAGCAGTTCCTCGGGGTTGAACACTGAAGCTTTCTTT. This encodes CASSSSGLNTEAFF.

This clone was seen a few times. V usage is TRBV10-2 and J usage is TRBJ2-7; D is possibly TRBD1 (6 bases). V shed 6 bases and J shed 0 bases, with 6 bases lying between them. This CDR3 comprises 12 residues. CDR1 is WSHSY, CDR2 SAAADI, per germline. CDR3 coding DNA: TGCGCCAGCAGGGACAGCTCCTACGAGCAGTACTTC. Its translation is CASRDSSYEQYF.

CDR3 sequence: CAIMNQAEQYF. In nucleotides, the CDR3 is TGTGCCATCATGAACCAGGCCGAGCAGTACTTC. The rearrangement uses TRBV10-3 and TRBJ2-7; D gene ambiguous. Between the trimmed V and J ends, which lost 7 bases and 6 bases, there was a span of 10 bases. The germline V gene has CDR1 ENHRY and CDR2 SYGVKD. CDR3 length: 11 residues.

The chain employs TRBV6-5 and TRBJ2-2; 10 bases match TRBD2. This CDR3 has 16 amino acids. CDR1 and CDR2 (germline): MNHEY, SVGAGI. Germline trimming cut 3 bases from V and 5 bases from J; bases unmatched to any gene: 6. The CDR3 loop reads CASSYVSSGRTGELFF. CDR3 coding DNA: TGTGCCAGCAGTTATGTGTCTAGCGGGAGAACCGGGGAGCTGTTTTTT.

The rearrangement uses TRBV5-1 and TRBJ2-5; TRBD2 aligns across 7 bases. Per the germline V gene, CDR1 is SGHRS and CDR2 is YFSETQ. This CDR3 contains 15 residues. V shed 4 bases, J shed 2 bases, and the junction held 8 bases outside the gene matches. The CDR3 coding sequence is TGCGCCAGCAGCAGGGACTATACCCCTCAAGAGACCCAGTACTTC. It translates to CASSRDYTPQETQYF.

This sequence joins TRBV5-1 and TRBJ1-1, with TRBD1 identical over 9 bases. J was trimmed by 11 bases and V by 3 bases; bases with no gene match: 5. The CDR3 covers 12 residues. The germline V gene encodes CDR1 SGHRS and CDR2 YFSETQ. The CDR3: CASSWTGASAFF. CDR3 DNA: TGCGCCAGCAGCTGGACAGGGGCCTCTGCTTTCTTT.

The chain couples TRBV30 to TRBJ1-5; 7 nucleotides agree with TRBD1. The length of the CDR3 is 17 residues. After removal of 5 bases from V and 2 bases from J, the junction contained 15 bases not matched to a gene. Germline CDR1 reads GTSNPN; CDR2 reads SVGIG (reference sequence). In DNA, the CDR3 is TGTGCCTGGTCCCCTGCACAGGGGCGGGCCGGCAATCAGCCCCAGCATTTT. It encodes CAWSPAQGRAGNQPQHF. Looking up the rest from reference TRBV30 and TRBJ1-5 gives the full variable domain: SQTIHQWPATLVQPVGSPLSLECTVEGTSNPNLYWYRQAAGRGLQLLFYSVGIGQISSEVPQNLSASRPQDRQFILSSKKLLLSDSGFYLCAWSPAQGRAGNQPQHFGDGTRLSIL.

This chain connects TRBV9 to TRBJ2-5; D uncertain. Trimming stripped 4 bases from V and 4 bases from J, with 11 bases between. Germline V gene lookup returns CDR1 SGDLS and CDR2 YYNGEE. This CDR3 has 13 amino acids. The CDR3 nucleotides read TGTGCCAGCAGCCCGAGGCTAGGAGAGACCCAGTACTTC. Its protein is CASSPRLGETQYF. Variable domain in full (rest from reference TRBV9 and TRBJ2-5): DSGVTQTPKHLITATGQRVTLRCSPRSGDLSVYWYQQSLDQGLQFLIQYYNGEERAKGNILERFSAQQFPDLHSELNLSSLELGDSALYFCASSPRLGETQYFGPGTRLLVL.

In its sample, this clone was seen once. The V call is TRBV29-1, the J call TRBJ1-1, with D possibly matching TRBD1 (6 bases). The CDR3 consists of 12 residues. V was trimmed by 4 bases and J by 5 bases, leaving 11 bases between them. CDR1 is SQVTM and CDR2 is ANQGSEA in the germline V gene. The CDR3 spells CSVGGGRTEAFF. In DNA form, the CDR3 reads TGCAGCGTTGGAGGGGGAAGGACTGAAGCTTTCTTT.

Here the CDR3 reads CASSLGLAGVVTQYF. CDR3 bases: TGTGCCAGCAGCTTAGGACTAGCGGGAGTGGTTACGCAGTATTTT. V gene TRBV11-1 combines with J gene TRBJ2-3; TRBD2 matches at 12 bases. The V gene's germline CDR1 is SGHAT and CDR2 FQDESV (reference sequence). V was clipped by 1 base and J by 8 bases; unmatched bases: 4. This CDR3 is 15 amino acids long. Supplemented by reference TRBV11-1 and TRBJ2-3, the full variable domain reads EAEVAQSPRYKITEKSQAVAFWCDPISGHATLYWYRQILGQGPELLVQFQDESVVDDSQLPKDRFSAERLKGVDSTLKIQPAELGDSAMYLCASSLGLAGVVTQYFGPGTRLTVL.

With regard to this clone: Germline and junction disagree at one end, which may indicate a read error. This chain connects TRBV7-9 to TRBJ1-6; D gene unclear. The V gene's germline CDR1 is SEHNR and CDR2 FQNEAQ (reference sequence). The CDR3 is 12 amino acids. This chain's CDR3 is CSSSFSNSPLHF. DNA for the CDR3: TGTTCCAGCAGCTTTAGTAATTCACCCCTCCACTTT.

This chain joins TRBV11-2 and TRBJ1-1; no reliable D call. The CDR3 is 11 amino acids. Germline V gene data show CDR1 as SGHAT and CDR2 as FQNNGV. V lost 5 bases to trimming and J lost 3 bases, with 4 bases between them. CDR3 in amino acids: CASSPDTEAFF. In nucleotides, the CDR3 is TGTGCCAGCAGCCCAGACACTGAAGCTTTCTTT.

V gene TRBV6-5 combines with J gene TRBJ2-3; TRBD2 agrees at 10 bases. CDR3 length: 15 residues. CDR1 MNHEY and CDR2 SVGAGI come from the germline V gene. After removal of 7 bases from V and 2 bases from J, the junction contained 6 bases not matched to a gene. DNA for the CDR3: TGTGCCAGCATCCCGCTAGCGGGGGCCACAGATACGCAGTATTTT. The encoded protein is CASIPLAGATDTQYF.

This clone was picked up one time. The chain uses TRBV7-8 and TRBJ2-7; the match to TRBD2 covers 9 bases. V lost 6 bases, J lost 2 bases, and 14 bases stayed unmatched. The CDR3 covers 17 residues. Germline CDR1 SGHVS, CDR2 FQNEAQ. The CDR3 region is CASSHRSLSGSPYEQYF. The CDR3 DNA reads as TGTGCCAGCAGTCATAGGAGCCTTAGCGGGAGTCCCTACGAGCAGTACTTC.

The chain employs TRBV27 and TRBJ1-2; 7 bases line up with TRBD1. V shed 6 bases, J shed 4 bases, and the junction held 5 bases outside the gene matches. CDR3 length: 13 amino acids. Germline V gene sequence: CDR1 MNHEY, CDR2 SMNVEV (reference sequence). The CDR3 reads CASRPTGSYGYTF. The CDR3 DNA sequence: TGTGCCAGCAGACCGACAGGGAGCTATGGCTACACCTTC.

The V and J genes are TRBV10-3 and TRBJ1-2, with a weak D call TRBD1 (5 bases). Trimming pared 9 bases from V and 13 bases from J, leaving 21 bases between. Germline assignment: CDR1 ENHRY and CDR2 SYGVKD. The CDR3 length is 12 residues. Here the CDR3 DNA reads TGTGCCATTACCGCCTCACAGGAAAGAATCACCTTC. Its protein product is CAITASQERITF.

J is TRBJ1-1 and V is TRBV6-5; D unclear. This CDR3 has 11 amino acids. Germline-derived CDR1 and CDR2 are MNHEY and SVGAGI. Trimming took 6 bases from V and 2 from J, leaving 4 bases between them. The CDR3: CASRANTEAFF. For the CDR3, the DNA is TGTGCCAGCAGAGCTAACACTGAAGCTTTCTTT.

This chain connects TRBV7-2 to TRBJ1-5; D not certain. Trimming removed 8 bases from V and 7 bases from J, with 12 bases in between. The V gene's germline CDR1 is SGHTA and CDR2 FQGNSA. The CDR3 extends over 12 amino acids. The CDR3 bases are TGTGCCAGCGGAGGGCCCGGGCAGCCCCAGCATTTT. Translation gives CASGGPGQPQHF.